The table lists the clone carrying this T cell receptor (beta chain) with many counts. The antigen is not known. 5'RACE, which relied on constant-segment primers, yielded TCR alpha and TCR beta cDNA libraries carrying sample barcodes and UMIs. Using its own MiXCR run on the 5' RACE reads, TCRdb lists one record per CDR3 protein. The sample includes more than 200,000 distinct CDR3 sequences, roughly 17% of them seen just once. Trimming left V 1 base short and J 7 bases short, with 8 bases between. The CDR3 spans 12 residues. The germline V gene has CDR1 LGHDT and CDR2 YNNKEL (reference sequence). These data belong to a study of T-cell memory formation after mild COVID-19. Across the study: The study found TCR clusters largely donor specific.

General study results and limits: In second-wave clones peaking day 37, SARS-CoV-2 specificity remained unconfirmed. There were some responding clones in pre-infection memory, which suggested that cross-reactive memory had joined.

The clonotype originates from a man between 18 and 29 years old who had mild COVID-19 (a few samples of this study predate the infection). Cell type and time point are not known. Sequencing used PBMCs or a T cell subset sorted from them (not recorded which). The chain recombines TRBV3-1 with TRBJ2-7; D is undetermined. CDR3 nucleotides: TGTGCCAGCAGCCAAGCCGCCCAGGAGCAGTACTTC. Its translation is CASSQAAQEQYF.